The rows below give T cell receptor beta chains drawn from one sample of a study of shared clonotypes between healthy human individuals. Using immunoSEQ multiplex PCR, the repertoire was profiled, and TCRdb retains in-frame clones only, with some absent. The table shows about 680,000 clones, with about two thirds occurring only once. Material: memory CD4+ T cells sorted from blood. All receptors come from a young woman in good health. Each CDR3 is given with its conserved first and last residue. Each record gives: clone size, V gene, J gene, D gene, CDR3 protein, CDR3 DNA. A D gene is named only where the DNA matches it firmly. Part of the rows lack a size; the others show once, few, many or a class for expanded clones.

>-|TRBV7-2|TRBJ2-7|TRBD2
CASSSSSGRTAYEQYF
TGTGCCAGCAGCTCCTCTAGCGGGAGGACGGCCTACGAGCAGTACTTC
>-|TRBV28|TRBJ1-3|-
CASGRSKGAGNTIYF
TGTGCCAGCGGGAGATCAAAGGGTGCTGGAAACACCATATATTTT
>-|TRBV19|TRBJ1-1|TRBD1
CASSIRTWTGTEAFF
TGTGCCAGTAGTATCCGGACATGGACAGGAACTGAAGCTTTCTTT
>few|TRBV15|TRBJ2-2|-
CATSRAGTGELFF
TGTGCCACCAGCAGAGCGGGGACCGGGGAGCTGTTTTTT
>-|TRBV6-5|TRBJ2-2|-
CASSYSNRPRGELFF
TGTGCCAGCAGTTACTCGAACCGCCCGAGGGGGGAGCTGTTTTTT
>-|TRBV23-1|TRBJ1-5|-
CASSQTGRGQPQHF
TGCGCCAGCAGTCAAACCGGGAGGGGCCAGCCCCAGCATTTT
>-|TRBV30|TRBJ1-3|TRBD1
CACLTGTSGNTIYF
TGTGCCTGCCTGACAGGGACCTCCGGAAACACCATATATTTT
>-|TRBV5-1|TRBJ1-3|-
CASASERTTGNTIYF
TGCGCCAGCGCCTCCGAGCGGACGACTGGAAACACCATATATTTT
>-|TRBV28|TRBJ1-2|-
CASSITIQYGYTF
TGTGCCAGCAGTATCACCATACAGTATGGCTACACCTTC
>-|TRBV19|TRBJ1-1|-
CASSIPFRGRLNTEAFF
TGTGCCAGTAGTATACCCTTCCGTGGGAGGCTGAACACTGAAGCTTTCTTT
>-|TRBV18|TRBJ1-5|-
CASSPQDASRQPQHF
TGTGCCAGCTCACCTCAGGACGCGAGTAGGCAGCCCCAGCATTTT